This T cell receptor beta chain was found in a study of long-term antiretroviral therapy in people with HIV. This CDR3 has 16 amino acids. The trim removed 0 bases at V and 8 bases at J, leaving 8 bases unmatched. In germline, CDR1 is SGHNT, CDR2 YYREEE (reference sequence). Points on this clone: Antigen unknown.

Study results and caveats: HIV repertoires spanned narrower CDR3 length ranges than controls.

Each HIV-infected participant was given treatment in the United States. The immunoSEQ assay was v3.0, run at survey level. This table comes from immunoSEQ multiplex PCR, and its TCRdb copy is limited to in-frame clones, with some not included. This table has about 44,000 clones, around 96% appearing once. The V gene is TRBV5-4, the J gene TRBJ1-4, with 9 positions matching TRBD1. The source was unsorted PBMCs, collected 3.7 years after starting antiretroviral therapy. The sequence came from a woman between 50 and 59 years old with HIV. CDR3 in amino acids: CASSLALDRGGEKLFF. CDR3 nucleotide sequence: TGTGCCAGCAGCTTGGCCTTGGACAGGGGTGGCGAAAAACTGTTTTTT.